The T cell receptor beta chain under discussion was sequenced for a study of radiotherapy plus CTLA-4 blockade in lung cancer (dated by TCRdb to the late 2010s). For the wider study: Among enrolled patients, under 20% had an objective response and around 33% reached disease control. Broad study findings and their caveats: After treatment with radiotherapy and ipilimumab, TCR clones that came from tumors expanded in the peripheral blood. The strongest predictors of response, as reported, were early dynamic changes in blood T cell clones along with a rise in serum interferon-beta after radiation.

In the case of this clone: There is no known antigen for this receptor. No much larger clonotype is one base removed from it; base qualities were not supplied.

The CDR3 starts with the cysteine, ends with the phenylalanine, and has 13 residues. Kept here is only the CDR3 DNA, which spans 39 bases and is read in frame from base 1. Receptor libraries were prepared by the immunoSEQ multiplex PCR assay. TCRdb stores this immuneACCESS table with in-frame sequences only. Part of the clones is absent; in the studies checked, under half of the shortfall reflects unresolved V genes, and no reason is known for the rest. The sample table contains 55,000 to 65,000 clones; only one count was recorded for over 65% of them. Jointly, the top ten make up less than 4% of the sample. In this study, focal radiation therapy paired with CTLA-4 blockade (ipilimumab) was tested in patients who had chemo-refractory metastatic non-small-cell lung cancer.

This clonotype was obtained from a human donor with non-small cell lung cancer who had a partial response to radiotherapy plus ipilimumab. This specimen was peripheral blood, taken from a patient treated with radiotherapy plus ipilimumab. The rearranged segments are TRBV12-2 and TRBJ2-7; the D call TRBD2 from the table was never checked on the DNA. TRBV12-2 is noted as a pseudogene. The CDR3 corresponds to CASRSRGSYEQYF. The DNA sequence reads TGTGCAAGTCGCTCTCGGGGTTCCTACGAGCAGTACTTC.